This T cell receptor (beta chain) was observed in a study of metastatic and nonmetastatic thyroid tumors. In the study overall: Blood and tumor or nodule tissue repertoires from malignant and benign thyroid patients were compared.

This clone was detected many times. Its antigen is not known. Broader study findings: The reported finding was significantly higher TCR beta diversity in malignant thyroid tumors relative to benign nodules, in blood and tumor.

Trimming took 6 bases from V and 2 from J, leaving 13 bases between them. From germline, CDR1 is SGHVS and CDR2 FNYEAQ. The CDR3 contains 14 residues. Ahead of thyroid surgery, no patient had received treatment of any kind. In the authors' methods: For papillary thyroid cancer, a distant-metastasis classifier was constructed from CDR3 differences observed across clinicopathological groups. TCRdb re-processed the PCR reads through MiXCR. What appears here as the V and J calls and clone size reflects TCRdb's work, not the paper's. The sample has roughly 33,000 clones, around 17% seen once. This clonotype originated in a male donor with papillary thyroid cancer or a benign thyroid nodule (not recorded which). Some clones in this sample may be carry-over from other donors' samples. Sequenced sample: blood. J is TRBJ2-5 and V is TRBV7-6; D ambiguous. Here the CDR3 DNA reads TGTGCCAGCAGGGAAGAGCGAATTCAAGAGACCCAGTACTTC. Residues: CASREERIQETQYF. The full variable domain, with the rest looked up from reference TRBV7-6 and TRBJ2-5, is GAGVSQSPRYKVTKRGQDVALRCDPISGHVSLYWYRQALGQGPEFLTYFNYEAQQDKSGLPNDRFSAERPEGSISTLTIQRTEQRDSAMYRCASREERIQETQYFGPGTRLLVL.